One T cell receptor beta chain is described in this entry. Germline trimming cut 8 bases from V and 4 bases from J; bases unmatched to any gene: 2. The CDR3 is 13 amino acids. Looked up from germline, CDR1 is MNHNS and CDR2 is SASEGT. The entry originates in a study of graft-versus-host responses after intestinal transplantation. Overall study: Anti-thymocyte globulin induction preceded about 3 years of tacrolimus and steroid maintenance in all recipients.

Produced via immunoSEQ multiplex PCR; TCRdb's table is partial and in-frame only. The sample holds around 6,200 clones, 22% seen once. Upon completion of the reaction, proliferating CFSE-low responders, both CD3+CD4+ and CD3+CD8+, were sorted. Study conclusions and caveats: GvH clones appeared in recipient marrow, some first in ileum or blood. Early post-transplant HvG declines tracked with peak circulating GvH clone levels.

V and J are TRBV6-1 and TRBJ1-6; 7 nucleotides line up with TRBD1. The source is a human patient who was an organ donor for intestinal transplantation. The sequencing used alloreactive CD4+ T cells from a mixed lymphocyte reaction culture, collected before transplantation. The subset: CFSE-low proliferating T cells sorted from roughly 6-day pre-transplant mixed lymphocyte reaction (GvH or HvG direction). CDR3 DNA: TGTGCCAGCGTGGGACAGTATAATTCACCCCTCCACTTT. It specifies CASVGQYNSPLHF.